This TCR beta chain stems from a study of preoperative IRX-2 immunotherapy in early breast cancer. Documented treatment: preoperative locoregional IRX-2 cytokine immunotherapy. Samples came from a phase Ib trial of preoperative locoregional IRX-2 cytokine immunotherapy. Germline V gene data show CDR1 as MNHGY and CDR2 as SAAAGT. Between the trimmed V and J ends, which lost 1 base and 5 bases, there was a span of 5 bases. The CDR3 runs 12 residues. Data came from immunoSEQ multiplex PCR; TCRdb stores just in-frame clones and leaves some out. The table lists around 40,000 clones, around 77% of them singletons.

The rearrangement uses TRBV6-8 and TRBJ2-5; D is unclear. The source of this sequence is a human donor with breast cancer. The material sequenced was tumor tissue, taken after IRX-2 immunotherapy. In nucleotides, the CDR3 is TGTGCCAGCAGTTACTTATCGGAGACCCAGTACTTC. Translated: CASSYLSETQYF.